This T cell receptor beta chain is drawn from a study of T-cell memory formation after mild COVID-19. Study results and limitations: That cross-reactive memory joined was suggested by some responding clones appearing in pre-infection memory. Day 15 to 85 contracting clones showed balanced CD4/CD8; later expanders leaned CD4+.

TCRdb reprocessed the 5' RACE reads with MiXCR, giving one entry per CDR3 protein. This repertoire shows 250,000 to 350,000 distinct CDR3 sequences, 19% found once; its top ten account for around 21%. Losses at the gene ends were 1 base for V and 5 bases for J; bases not matched to a gene: 4. Germline V CDR1 and CDR2: LGHNA, YNFKEQ. CDR3 length: 16 amino acids. Comments on this clonotype: Antigen: not known.

This TCR came from a man in his late teens or twenties who had mild COVID-19 (a few samples of this study predate the infection). Cell type and time point are not known. Input material: PBMCs or a T cell subset sorted from them (not recorded which). The V gene is TRBV4-2, the J gene TRBJ1-4; 10 bases match TRBD1. The CDR3 region has the DNA TGTGCCAGCAGCCAAGGCCAGGGACAGGGGAATGAAAAACTGTTTTTT. Its protein product is CASSQGQGQGNEKLFF.